These T cell receptor beta chains were read from a single sample in a study of CD8 T cells in Susac syndrome. Each CDR3 protein gets one entry after TCRdb re-called the immunoSEQ multiplex PCR reads with MiXCR. The repertoire has about 190,000 distinct CDR3 sequences, just under 95% of them found once; the top ten carry approximately 0.16%. The sample consisted of CD8+ T cells from PBMCs. The receptors derive from a human donor with Susac syndrome. CDR3s include the opening cysteine and the closing phenylalanine or tryptophan. Fields, in order: V gene, D gene, CDR3 protein. The D gene is left open where the match is weak.

TRBV4-2 | TRBD1 | CASSQDGTGHPNYGYTF
TRBV5-4 | TRBD1 | CASSLITGVYGYTF
TRBV12-3/TRBV12-4 | TRBD2 | CASTFHLGLHSNTQYF
TRBV20-1 | TRBD1 | CSAGTGDTEAFF
TRBV13 | - | CASSLRDGYQETQYF
TRBV30 | TRBD2 | CAWSVSGGPYNEQFF
TRBV29-1 | - | CSVVYGDQPQHF
TRBV30 | - | CAWSVRKGGYNSPLHF
TRBV19 | TRBD1 | CASSVTGESPLHF
TRBV9 | TRBD1 | CASSSNTGARGYTF
TRBV5-6 | TRBD1 | CASTDLGQGNTEAFF
TRBV9 | - | CASSVNRQWLLGANVLTF
TRBV12-3/TRBV12-4 | TRBD1 | CASSSTTGSHQPQHF
TRBV29-1 | - | CSVVPAIRTDTQYF
TRBV13 | - | CASSPGRNYGYTF
TRBV12-3/TRBV12-4 | - | CASSRGHRGYTF
TRBV28 | TRBD1 | CASSLRGTGNEQFF
TRBV28 | - | CASSLPVSYNEQFF
TRBV5-1 | - | CASSLDGGGNEQFF
TRBV10-2 | - | CASSDLWGGNQPQHF
TRBV2 | - | CASSEGRTPAGTEAFF